One sample yielded the 18 T cell receptor beta chains listed below, sequenced in a study of blood T cell repertoires in COVID-19. The table came from immunoSEQ multiplex PCR; TCRdb's copy has only in-frame clones and leaves some out. The table records roughly 160,000 clones, less than 85% of them present only once. The specimen sequenced was PBMCs or T cells enriched from blood (not recorded which). All receptors derive from a man in his fifties or sixties who had recovered from COVID-19.

V usage is TRBV29-1 and J usage is TRBJ2-7; 7 bases line up with TRBD2. This CDR3 is 14 amino acids long. CDR1 is SQVTM and CDR2 is ANQGSEA in the germline V gene. CDR3 nucleotides: TGCTCGGTTGGTTGGAGGCTAGCGGACTACGAGCAGTACTTC. Translated: CSVGWRLADYEQYF.

V is TRBV28 and J is TRBJ2-5, with a weak D call TRBD1 (6 bases). V was shortened by 6 bases and J by 5 bases, with 10 bases between the two germline ends. CDR1 and CDR2 from the germline V gene are MDHEN and SYDVKM. This CDR3 region has 12 residues. The CDR3, as DNA: TGTGCCAGCAGGACAGGATACGAGACCCAGTACTTC. It yields the protein CASRTGYETQYF.

This clone was observed a few times. V is TRBV18 and J is TRBJ2-7; 8 nucleotides line up with TRBD2. CDR1 is KGHSH, CDR2 LQKENI, per germline. The CDR3 extends over 14 amino acids. The trim removed 3 bases at V and 6 bases at J, leaving 7 bases unmatched. Here the CDR3 reads CASSPTASGSEQYF. CDR3 sequence (DNA): TGTGCCAGCTCACCCACGGCGAGCGGGAGCGAGCAGTACTTC.

The chain employs TRBV3-1 (or the pseudogene TRBV3-2) and TRBJ1-6; D is unclear. The CDR3 is made up of 16 amino acids. V dropped 1 base and J dropped 7 bases, with 14 bases sitting between them. Germline V CDR1 and CDR2: LGHDT, YNNKEL (reference sequence). The CDR3 DNA reads TGTGCCAGCAGCCAAGGTCATCGGGGAAGGAATTCACCCCTCCACTTT. Its translation is CASSQGHRGRNSPLHF.

The rearrangement uses TRBV18 and TRBJ2-3; D gene uncertain. The CDR3 length is 17 residues. Trimming took 0 bases from V and 2 from J, leaving 15 bases between them. Germline-derived CDR1 and CDR2 are KGHSH and LQKENI. The CDR3, as DNA: TGTGCCAGCTCACCACCGTTCGGGTCCCAATCCACAGATACGCAGTATTTT. Translated, it gives CASSPPFGSQSTDTQYF.

The chain combines TRBV19 with TRBJ1-2; D not certain. Trimming shortened V by 3 bases and J by 0 bases, and 11 bases separated the two germline ends. CDR1 and CDR2 from the germline V gene are LNHDA and SQIVND (reference sequence). The CDR3 has 15 residues. CDR3 DNA sequence: TGTGCCAGTAGTATTCCCCCGTCCGCTAACTATGGCTACACCTTC. Encoded protein: CASSIPPSANYGYTF.

This clone appeared a few times. The V gene is TRBV28, the J gene TRBJ2-1; the match to TRBD1 covers 9 bases. In germline, CDR1 is MDHEN, CDR2 SYDVKM. V shed 6 bases and J 8 bases; nucleotides not matched to a gene: 11. This CDR3 comprises 15 residues. The CDR3 DNA reads TGTGCCAGCAGACCTTATACAGGGGGCTTGGATGAGCAGTTCTTC. Its protein is CASRPYTGGLDEQFF.

The chain has TRBV11-2 and TRBJ2-4; TRBD2 matches 7 bases. The CDR3 is 18 residues long. The V segment lost 5 bases and the J segment 2 bases; nucleotides outside the gene matches: 15. Germline V gives CDR1 SGHAT, CDR2 FQNNGV. As DNA, the CDR3 is TGTGCCAGCAGCCATTTCCCCGCGGGAGAACTAACCAAAAACATTCAGTACTTC. It translates to CASSHFPAGELTKNIQYF.

The count of this clone is one. The rearrangement links TRBV9 to TRBJ2-1; tentatively, D is TRBD2 (6 bases). Germline CDR1 is SGDLS and CDR2 is YYNGEE. V was pared by 3 bases and J by 3 bases, with 16 bases between. The CDR3 is 16 residues long. The CDR3: CASSGRRLANYNEQFF. The CDR3 DNA follows: TGTGCCAGCAGCGGGAGAAGGCTAGCGAACTACAATGAGCAGTTCTTC.

The genes are TRBV3-1 (or the pseudogene TRBV3-2) and TRBJ2-5; 10 bases line up with TRBD2. The CDR3 consists of 16 residues. Unmatched junction bases numbered 7, after V lost 6 bases and J lost 0 bases. The germline V gene encodes CDR1 LGHDT and CDR2 YNNKEL (reference sequence). CDR3 protein: CASRAGLAEYQETQYF. The DNA for the CDR3 is TGTGCCAGCAGAGCCGGACTAGCGGAGTACCAAGAGACCCAGTACTTC.

The chain combines TRBV11-2 with TRBJ1-6; 8 nucleotides align to TRBD1. There are 15 residues in the CDR3. CDR1 is SGHAT and CDR2 is FQNNGV in the germline V gene. Trimming took 7 bases from V and 5 from J; bases not matched to a gene: 7. The CDR3 protein is CASIKQGGHNSPLHF. In DNA form, the CDR3 reads TGTGCCAGCATTAAACAGGGGGGCCATAATTCACCCCTCCACTTT.

This chain joins TRBV7-9 and TRBJ2-6; 7 bases agree with TRBD1. The V segment lost 5 bases and the J segment 2 bases; nucleotides outside the gene matches: 3. The germline CDR1 and CDR2 sequences are SEHNR and FQNEAQ (reference sequence). This CDR3 spans 15 amino acids. Written as DNA, the CDR3 is TGTGCCAGCAGCCTCACAGGGGCTGGGGCCAACGTCCTGACTTTC. This codes for CASSLTGAGANVLTF.

The chain combines TRBV27 with TRBJ1-2; 7 bases match TRBD1. Trimming took 5 bases from V and 2 from J; bases not matched to a gene: 8. There are 15 residues in the CDR3. Germline CDR1 reads MNHEY; CDR2 reads SMNVEV (reference sequence). CDR3 nucleotide sequence: TGTGCCAGCAGTCCCCGGGACAGAAAAAACTATGGCTACACCTTC. Translation: CASSPRDRKNYGYTF.

V is TRBV27 and J is TRBJ2-7, with D uncertain. The ends were cut back, 5 bases at V and 5 bases at J, with 10 bases in the middle. CDR3 length equals 12 residues. Per germline, CDR1 MNHEY and CDR2 SMNVEV (reference sequence). The CDR3 protein is CASSPHPHEQYF. The CDR3, as DNA: TGTGCCAGCAGTCCACATCCCCACGAGCAGTACTTC.

This clone was picked up a small number of times. V and J are TRBV2 and TRBJ2-7; 8 nucleotides match TRBD1. CDR1 is SNHLY and CDR2 is FYNNEI in the germline V gene. With 3 bases clipped from V and 5 bases from J, the junction kept 6 bases outside the gene matches. The CDR3 length is 14 residues. The chain's CDR3 is CASSDAGGLDEQYF. CDR3 coding DNA: TGTGCCAGCAGTGATGCAGGGGGCCTAGACGAGCAGTACTTC.

V usage is TRBV9 and J usage is TRBJ2-1; tentatively, D is TRBD1 (6 bases). In germline, CDR1 is SGDLS, CDR2 YYNGEE. CDR3 length equals 16 residues. Between the trimmed V and J ends, which lost 2 bases and 1 base, there was a span of 13 bases. CDR3 bases: TGTGCCAGCAGCGTGGGGGCAGGGCTGTCCTACAATGAGCAGTTCTTC. As protein: CASSVGAGLSYNEQFF.

The chain couples TRBV18 to TRBJ1-4; 7 bases fit TRBD1. The CDR3 spans 17 residues. V shed 2 bases and J 6 bases; nucleotides not matched to a gene: 12. Per the germline V gene, CDR1 is KGHSH and CDR2 is LQKENI. The DNA of the CDR3 is TGTGCCAGCTCACCAAGTGGTACCAGGGGGTTCGATGAAAAACTGTTTTTT. This gives the protein CASSPSGTRGFDEKLFF.

The CDR3 loop is CASSLRQGYEQYF. The DNA for the CDR3 is TGTGCCAGCAGTTTAAGACAGGGCTACGAGCAGTACTTC. V gene TRBV12-3 or TRBV12-4 combines with J gene TRBJ2-7; 7 bases line up with TRBD1. The CDR3 length is 13 residues. V lost 2 bases to trimming and J lost 3 bases; unmatched junction nucleotides: 1.